Presented here are 23 T cell receptor beta chains from one specimen sequenced in a study of CD8 T cells in Susac syndrome. It was with random hexamers that about 0.45 to 1 ug RNA was reverse transcribed. TCRdb redid the calling of the immunoSEQ multiplex PCR reads with MiXCR, one entry per CDR3 protein. Among approximately 140,000 distinct CDR3 sequences listed, approximately 93% were seen once. Sequencing was carried out using CD8+ T cells from PBMCs. These receptors were taken from a human donor in good health.

The chain recombines TRBV7-9 with TRBJ2-5; TRBD1 is a possible D gene (6 bases). Germline CDR1 SEHNR, CDR2 FQNEAQ (reference sequence). V shed 4 bases and J shed 1 base, with 10 bases lying between them. This CDR3 region has 14 residues. CDR3 bases: TGTGCCAGCAGCTCTGGGGGCACCCAAGAGACCCAGTACTTC. Translated, it gives CASSSGGTQETQYF.

The chain combines TRBV7-8 with TRBJ2-7; the D gene could be TRBD1 or TRBD2 (5 bases each). The germline V gene has CDR1 SGHVS and CDR2 FQNEAQ. V was pared by 6 bases and J by 2 bases, with 11 bases between. The CDR3 runs to 13 residues. The CDR3 loop reads CASSHQGAYEQYF. CDR3 in DNA: TGTGCCAGCAGTCACCAGGGAGCCTACGAGCAGTACTTC.

This rearrangement joins TRBV28 to TRBJ2-7; D gene unclear. With 3 bases removed from V and 6 bases from J, the gap between germline ends came to 18 bases. Germline V gives CDR1 MDHEN, CDR2 SYDVKM. The CDR3 consists of 15 residues. The CDR3, as DNA: TGTGCCAGCAGTTTTCCGGACCCCCTCGTGGTCGAGCAGTACTTC. It encodes CASSFPDPLVVEQYF.

The J gene is TRBJ2-7, the V gene TRBV5-6, with 8 bases identical to TRBD1. The V gene's germline CDR1 is SGHDT and CDR2 YYEEEE. Trimming took 0 bases from V and 3 from J; bases not matched to a gene: 8. The CDR3 sequence is 16 residues long. CDR3 nucleotide sequence: TGTGCCAGCAGCTTGGCGGGACAGGTCAACCGCTACGAGCAGTACTTC. The encoded protein is CASSLAGQVNRYEQYF.

V and J are TRBV4-3 and TRBJ1-2, with 8 bases fitting TRBD1. V lost 1 base, J lost 4 bases, and 8 bases stayed unmatched. Germline CDR1 reads LGHNA; CDR2 reads YSLEER. This CDR3 has 16 amino acids. The CDR3 loop reads CASSQVGTGLSYGYTF. The CDR3 DNA sequence: TGCGCCAGCAGCCAAGTTGGGACAGGCCTTTCCTATGGCTACACCTTC.

J is TRBJ2-1 and V is TRBV20-1; 9 bases match TRBD2. V lost 6 bases, J lost 4 bases, and 7 bases stayed unmatched. This CDR3 has 14 residues. CDR1 is DFQATT, CDR2 SNEGSKA, per germline (reference sequence). CDR3 DNA: TGCAGTGCCGTAGCGGGAGTAATATACAATGAGCAGTTCTTC. Translating gives CSAVAGVIYNEQFF.

V usage is TRBV20-1 and J usage is TRBJ2-7, with 7 bases identical to TRBD2. Germline CDR1 DFQATT, CDR2 SNEGSKA (reference sequence). The CDR3 is 18 residues long. Losses at the gene ends were 1 base for V and 0 bases for J; bases not matched to a gene: 15. CDR3 protein: CSARVLPLGIAGSYEQYF. The DNA for the CDR3 is TGCAGTGCTAGAGTTTTACCCCTAGGCATAGCGGGCTCCTACGAGCAGTACTTC.

The V gene is TRBV20-1, the J gene TRBJ2-4; D is possibly TRBD1 (5 bases). Trimming shortened V by 6 bases and J by 0 bases, and 12 bases separated the two germline ends. Germline values: CDR1 DFQATT, CDR2 SNEGSKA (reference sequence). The CDR3 length is 14 residues. CDR3 protein: CSALERGAKNIQYF. The CDR3 DNA reads as TGCAGTGCCCTTGAAAGGGGAGCCAAAAACATTCAGTACTTC.

The chain has TRBV4-2 and TRBJ2-3, with 11 nucleotides matching TRBD2. The V segment lost 0 bases and the J segment 2 bases; nucleotides outside the gene matches: 7. Germline CDR1 is LGHNA and CDR2 is YNFKEQ. This CDR3 comprises 18 residues. The CDR3 region is CASSQERGGLAATDTQYF. The DNA for the CDR3 is TGTGCCAGCAGCCAAGAAAGGGGGGGACTAGCGGCCACAGATACGCAGTATTTT.

The chain is built from TRBV5-1 and TRBJ1-1; D is ambiguous. V was cut by 0 bases and J by 6 bases, with 6 bases left in between. Per the germline V gene, CDR1 is SGHRS and CDR2 is YFSETQ. The CDR3 length is 12 residues. The CDR3 sequence: CASSLEGPEAFF. The CDR3 DNA sequence: TGCGCCAGCAGCTTGGAGGGCCCTGAAGCTTTCTTT.

This clonotype was seen just once. The chain is built from TRBV4-3 and TRBJ2-3; D gene unclear. Germline CDR1 reads LGHNA; CDR2 reads YSLEER. The CDR3 runs to 16 residues. Trimming took off 0 bases at V and 6 bases at J, with 16 bases between the two ends. The CDR3 reads CASSQEIVSRPDTQYF. CDR3 DNA: TGCGCCAGCAGCCAAGAAATCGTCAGCCGTCCCGATACGCAGTATTTT.

The rearrangement uses TRBV4-1 and TRBJ1-5; D not certain. The CDR3 has 14 amino acids. Germline V gene data show CDR1 as MGHRA and CDR2 as YSYEKL. Trimming removed 1 base at V and 7 bases at J, with 11 bases between. CDR3 amino acids: CASSQAPGWQPQHF. Here the CDR3 DNA reads TGCGCCAGCAGCCAAGCGCCGGGATGGCAGCCCCAGCATTTT.

This chain connects TRBV6-6 to TRBJ2-2, with D maybe TRBD2 (6 bases). This CDR3 contains 15 residues. V was cut by 5 bases and J by 6 bases, with 16 bases left in between. Germline V gene sequence: CDR1 MNHNY, CDR2 SVGAGI (reference sequence). CDR3 DNA: TGTGCCAGCAGTATCCCCGGGAGAAGTTCCGGGGAGCTGTTTTTT. This codes for CASSIPGRSSGELFF.

This chain links TRBV27 with TRBJ2-1, with 8 bases matching TRBD2. Germline-derived CDR1 and CDR2 are MNHEY and SMNVEV (reference sequence). V was pared by 6 bases and J by 7 bases, with 8 bases of the junction left unmatched. The CDR3 spans 14 residues. This CDR3 is CASRSGSAWNEQFF. Here the CDR3 DNA reads TGTGCCAGCAGAAGCGGGAGCGCATGGAATGAGCAGTTCTTC.

V and J are TRBV13 and TRBJ2-5; 8 nucleotides align to TRBD2. V lost 5 bases, J lost 0 bases, and 8 bases stayed unmatched. The CDR3 runs to 16 residues. Germline values: CDR1 PRHDT, CDR2 FYEKMQ (reference sequence). This chain's CDR3 is CASSLGLAGNQETQYF. The CDR3, as DNA: TGTGCCAGCAGCCTTGGGCTAGCGGGTAACCAAGAGACCCAGTACTTC.

V is TRBV29-1 and J is TRBJ1-2, with a possible D match to TRBD1 (5 bases). Germline-derived CDR1 and CDR2 are SQVTM and ANQGSEA. The CDR3 is 11 amino acids. The CDR3 is CTVQDNYGYTF. As DNA, the CDR3 is TGCACTGTACAGGATAACTATGGCTACACCTTC.

The gene calls are TRBV25-1 and TRBJ2-5; D may be TRBD2 (5 bases). The length of the CDR3 is 14 residues. CDR1 MGHDK and CDR2 SYGVNS come from the germline V gene. Trimming pared 9 bases from V and 2 bases from J, leaving 16 bases between. As DNA, the CDR3 is TGTGCCAGTGAGGGCCTACGACCTCAAGAGACCCAGTACTTC. This codes for CASEGLRPQETQYF.

The V and J genes are TRBV20-1 and TRBJ2-1; TRBD1 is a possible D gene (5 bases). Trimming removed 3 bases from V and 3 bases from J, with 12 bases in between. This CDR3 is built from 14 residues. The germline gives CDR1 DFQATT, CDR2 SNEGSKA (reference sequence). CDR3 amino acids: CSASNTGLYNEQFF. CDR3 DNA sequence: TGCAGTGCTAGTAACACAGGCCTCTACAATGAGCAGTTCTTC.

This chain joins TRBV13 and TRBJ1-2, with a tentative D call TRBD1 (6 bases). Germline values: CDR1 PRHDT, CDR2 FYEKMQ (reference sequence). The CDR3 contains 13 residues. With 5 bases removed from V and 7 bases from J, the gap between germline ends came to 14 bases. CDR3 amino acids: CASSIQGLSGYTF. For the CDR3, the DNA is TGTGCCAGCAGCATACAGGGCCTTAGTGGCTACACCTTC.

This sequence joins TRBV12-3 or TRBV12-4 and TRBJ2-6; no clear D. CDR3 length equals 14 residues. V was shortened by 2 bases and J by 2 bases, with 4 bases between the two germline ends. The CDR3 here is CASSLTTGANVLTF. The CDR3, as DNA: TGTGCCAGCAGTTTAACAACTGGGGCCAACGTCCTGACTTTC.

The genes are TRBV13 and TRBJ2-1; D unresolved. Deletions cut 2 bases from V and 7 bases from J, with 9 bases between. Germline V gives CDR1 PRHDT, CDR2 FYEKMQ (reference sequence). This CDR3 comprises 13 residues. In DNA, the CDR3 is TGTGCCAGCAGCTTAAATCCAGCGAATGAGCAGTTCTTC. Its protein product is CASSLNPANEQFF.

V and J are TRBV18 and TRBJ2-7, with D unresolved. The CDR3 consists of 12 residues. Trimming pared 3 bases from V and 4 bases from J, leaving 7 bases between. Germline V gives CDR1 KGHSH, CDR2 LQKENI. The CDR3 DNA is TGTGCCAGCTCACCGGTCCCGTACGAGCAGTACTTC. Its protein is CASSPVPYEQYF. Combining the CDR3 with reference TRBV18 and TRBJ2-7 gives the whole variable domain NAGVMQNPRHLVRRRGQEARLRCSPMKGHSHVYWYRQLPEEGLKFMVYLQKENIIDESGMPKERFSAEFPKEGPSILRIQQVVRGDSAAYFCASSPVPYEQYFGPGTRLTVT.

V and J are TRBV6-1 and TRBJ1-2; D may be TRBD1 (6 bases). The CDR3 sequence is 16 residues long. Deletions cut 1 base from V and 5 bases from J, with 17 bases between. CDR1 and CDR2 (germline): MNHNS, SASEGT. In DNA, the CDR3 is TGTGCCAGCAGTGAAGATTGGGGCAGGGGTCGGTATGGCTACACCTTC. Its protein product is CASSEDWGRGRYGYTF.